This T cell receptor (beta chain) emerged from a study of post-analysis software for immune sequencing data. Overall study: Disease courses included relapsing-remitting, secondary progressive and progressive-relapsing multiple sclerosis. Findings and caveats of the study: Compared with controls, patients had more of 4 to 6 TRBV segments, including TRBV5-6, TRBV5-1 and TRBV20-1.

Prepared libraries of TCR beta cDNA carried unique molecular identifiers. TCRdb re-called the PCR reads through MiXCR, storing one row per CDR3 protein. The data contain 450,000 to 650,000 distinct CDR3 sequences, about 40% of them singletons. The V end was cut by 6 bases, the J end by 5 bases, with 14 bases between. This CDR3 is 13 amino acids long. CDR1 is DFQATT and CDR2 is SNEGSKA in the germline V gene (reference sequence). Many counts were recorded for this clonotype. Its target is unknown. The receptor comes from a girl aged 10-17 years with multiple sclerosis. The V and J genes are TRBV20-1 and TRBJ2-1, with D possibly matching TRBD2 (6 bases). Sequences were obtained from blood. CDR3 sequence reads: CSAPRDFHNEQFF. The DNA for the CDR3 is TGCAGTGCCCCCCGGGACTTCCACAATGAGCAGTTCTTC.